The sequence of this T cell receptor (beta chain) was determined in a study of PD-L1 blockade in urothelial cancer. At the level of the study: Prior regimens of chemotherapy numbered 0 to 3 per patient. Findings and caveats of the study: Greater 3-week expansion of tumor-associated blood clones was recorded for durable-benefit patients.

Clones were sequenced by immunoSEQ multiplex PCR, and TCRdb holds only the in-frame ones, with some missing. The table has approximately 90,000 clones, over 80% seen once; the top ten hold around 1.9%. As concerns this clone: Its antigen is not identified.

V shed 3 bases and J 3 bases; nucleotides not matched to a gene: 5. In germline, CDR1 is LGHNA, CDR2 YSLEER. The CDR3 length is 16 residues. The time point here: pretreatment peripheral blood. This clonotype was sampled from a man in his sixties with urothelial cancer. Sequencing was performed on PBMCs, taken around atezolizumab (anti-PD-L1) treatment. This sequence joins TRBV4-3 and TRBJ2-3; 11 bases are shared with TRBD2. Here the CDR3 reads CASSQVAGGPTDTQYF. CDR3 coding DNA: TGCGCCAGCAGCCAGGTAGCGGGAGGGCCGACAGATACGCAGTATTTT.